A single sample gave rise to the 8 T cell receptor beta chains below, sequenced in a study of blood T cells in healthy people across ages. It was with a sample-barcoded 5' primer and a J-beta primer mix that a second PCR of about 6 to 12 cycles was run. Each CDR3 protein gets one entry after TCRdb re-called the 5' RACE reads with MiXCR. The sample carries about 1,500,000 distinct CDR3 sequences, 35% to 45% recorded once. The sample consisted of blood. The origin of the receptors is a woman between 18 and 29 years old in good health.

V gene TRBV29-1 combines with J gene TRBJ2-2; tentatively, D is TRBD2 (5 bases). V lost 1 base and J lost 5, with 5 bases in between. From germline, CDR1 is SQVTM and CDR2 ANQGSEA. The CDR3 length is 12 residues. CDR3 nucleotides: TGCAGCGTTGAAGGCGGGACCGGGGAGCTGTTTTTT. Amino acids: CSVEGGTGELFF.

CDR3 loop: CASGFGADPMEEQFF. The CDR3 DNA sequence: TGTGCCAGCGGATTCGGAGCGGACCCCATGGAAGAGCAGTTCTTC. This chain links TRBV7-2 with TRBJ2-1, with a possible D match to TRBD2 (5 bases). The CDR3 sequence is 15 residues long. V was cut by 8 bases and J by 10 bases, with 24 bases left in between. Germline assignment: CDR1 SGHTA and CDR2 FQGNSA.

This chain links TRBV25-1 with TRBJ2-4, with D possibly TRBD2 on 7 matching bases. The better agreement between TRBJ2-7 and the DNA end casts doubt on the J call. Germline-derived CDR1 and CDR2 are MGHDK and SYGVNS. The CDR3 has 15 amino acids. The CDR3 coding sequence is TGTGCCAGCAGTGAAGCCGTAGGGGGGGCAGGCGAGCAGTACTTC. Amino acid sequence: CASSEAVGGAGEQYF.

The CDR3 bases are TGCAGTGCTAGAGGGGGGGCAAACACAGATACGCAGTATTTT. Residues: CSARGGANTDTQYF. This chain uses TRBV20-1 with TRBJ2-3; D is possibly TRBD1 or TRBD2 (6 bases each). Trimming cost V 1 base and J 2 bases, with 10 bases left between them. Germline V CDR1 and CDR2: DFQATT, SNEGSKA (reference sequence). The CDR3 length is 14 residues.

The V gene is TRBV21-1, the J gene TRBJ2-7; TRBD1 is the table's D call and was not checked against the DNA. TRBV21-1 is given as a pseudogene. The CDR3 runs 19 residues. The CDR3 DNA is TGTGCCAGCAGCAAGGATGTAAGAACGGTAGGGACAGACCATAACGAGCAGTACTTC. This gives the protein CASSKDVRTVGTDHNEQYF.

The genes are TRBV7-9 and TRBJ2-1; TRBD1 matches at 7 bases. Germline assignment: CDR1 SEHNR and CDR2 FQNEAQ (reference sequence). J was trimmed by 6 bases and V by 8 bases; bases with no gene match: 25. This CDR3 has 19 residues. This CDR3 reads CASPTREGARSLSPNEQFF. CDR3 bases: TGTGCCAGCCCCACGCGTGAGGGGGCTCGAAGCCTCTCGCCCAATGAGCAGTTCTTC. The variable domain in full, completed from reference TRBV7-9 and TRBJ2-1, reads DTGVSQNPRHKITKRGQNVTFRCDPISEHNRLYWYRQTLGQGPEFLTYFQNEAQLEKSRLLSDRFSAERPKGSFSTLEIQRTEQGDSAMYLCASPTREGARSLSPNEQFFGPGTRLTVL.

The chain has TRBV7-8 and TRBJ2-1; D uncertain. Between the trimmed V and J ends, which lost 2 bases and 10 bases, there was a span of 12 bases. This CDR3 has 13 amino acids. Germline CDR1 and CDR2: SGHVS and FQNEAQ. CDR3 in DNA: TGTGCCAGCAGCTTATCCCGGGCTTGGGAGCAGTTCTTC. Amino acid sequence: CASSLSRAWEQFF.

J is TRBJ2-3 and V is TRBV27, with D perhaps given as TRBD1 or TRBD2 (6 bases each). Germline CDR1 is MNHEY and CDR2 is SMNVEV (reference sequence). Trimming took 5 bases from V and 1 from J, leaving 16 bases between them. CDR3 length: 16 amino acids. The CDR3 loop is CASSPRDGGRTDTQYF. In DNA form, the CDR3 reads TGTGCCAGCAGTCCCCGGGACGGGGGCCGCACAGATACGCAGTATTTT.